A selection of T cell receptor beta chains follows, all from one sample in a study of PD-1 blockade in classical Hodgkin lymphoma. The data were produced by immunoSEQ multiplex PCR, yet TCRdb's version contains in-frame clones alone and is incomplete. Altogether 50,000 to 85,000 clones are present, over 55% being singletons, with the ten largest covering less than 9.5%. The sample in question was peripheral blood mononuclear cells (PBMCs), obtained before the second cycle of nivolumab. Receptors originate from a human donor with classical Hodgkin lymphoma. Both conserved end residues are trimmed from each CDR3. The order of the fields is V gene, J gene, CDR3 protein.

v_call: TRBV9
j_call: TRBJ2-6
cdr3_aa: ASSVGLRGDVLT

v_call: TRBV27
j_call: TRBJ2-7
cdr3_aa: ASSLFSERTYEQY

v_call: TRBV11-2
j_call: TRBJ2-1
cdr3_aa: ASVGQGINEQF

v_call: TRBV28
j_call: TRBJ2-7
cdr3_aa: ASSPIWGSYEQY

v_call: TRBV9
j_call: TRBJ1-5
cdr3_aa: ASSSSWGNQPQH

v_call: TRBV5-1
j_call: TRBJ1-6
cdr3_aa: ASSLELGVSPLH

v_call: TRBV6-5
j_call: TRBJ2-7
cdr3_aa: ASDGTGGFYEQY

v_call: TRBV11-2
j_call: TRBJ2-5
cdr3_aa: ASSLTVQETQY

v_call: TRBV9
j_call: TRBJ1-1
cdr3_aa: ASSVTGEAF

v_call: TRBV19
j_call: TRBJ2-7
cdr3_aa: ASSPRTGAAYEQY

v_call: TRBV11-1
j_call: TRBJ1-2
cdr3_aa: ASSSTTANYGYT

v_call: TRBV5-6
j_call: TRBJ2-3
cdr3_aa: ASSWGRTDTQY

v_call: TRBV5-1
j_call: TRBJ2-7
cdr3_aa: ASSLRGPTDSYEQY

v_call: TRBV4-1
j_call: TRBJ2-7
cdr3_aa: ASSYRQGSYEQY

v_call: TRBV6-5
j_call: TRBJ1-2
cdr3_aa: ASSYSGQGNYGYT

v_call: TRBV5-1
j_call: TRBJ2-1
cdr3_aa: ASSLVVANEQF

v_call: TRBV5-1
j_call: TRBJ2-2
cdr3_aa: ASSYEGVPTGELF

v_call: TRBV6-1
j_call: TRBJ1-1
cdr3_aa: ASTVNTEAF

v_call: TRBV5-1
j_call: TRBJ1-5
cdr3_aa: ASSLGFSGLEPQH

v_call: TRBV27
j_call: TRBJ2-7
cdr3_aa: ASSSSEGKGSHEQY

v_call: TRBV19
j_call: TRBJ2-1
cdr3_aa: ASSIRDYLYNEQF

v_call: TRBV6-5
j_call: TRBJ1-2
cdr3_aa: ATSDSNYGYT

v_call: TRBV6-1
j_call: TRBJ2-7
cdr3_aa: ATRDRSYEQY

v_call: TRBV9
j_call: TRBJ2-3
cdr3_aa: ASSLLGLVTDTQY

v_call: TRBV25-1
j_call: TRBJ2-7
cdr3_aa: ASSSMDVGGDEQY

v_call: TRBV18
j_call: TRBJ2-7
cdr3_aa: ASSPGLATYEQY

v_call: TRBV19
j_call: TRBJ1-4
cdr3_aa: ASSNPGAANEKLF

v_call: TRBV2
j_call: TRBJ2-7
cdr3_aa: ASRDRGGTEY

v_call: TRBV27
j_call: TRBJ1-4
cdr3_aa: ASSLLTNEKLF

v_call: TRBV4-1
j_call: TRBJ2-7
cdr3_aa: ASSQVPVFSYEQY

v_call: TRBV28
j_call: TRBJ2-2
cdr3_aa: ASDSSGGGELF

v_call: TRBV4-2
j_call: TRBJ1-2
cdr3_aa: ASSQDRDRAGYGYT

v_call: TRBV5-1
j_call: TRBJ1-1
cdr3_aa: ASSLGVVNTEAF

v_call: TRBV5-8
j_call: TRBJ2-5
cdr3_aa: ASSLFLAGGRYETQY

v_call: TRBV4-1
j_call: TRBJ1-5
cdr3_aa: ASSQGRTGFNQPQH

v_call: TRBV30
j_call: TRBJ2-3
cdr3_aa: AWSYSLAGGTDTQY

v_call: TRBV9
j_call: TRBJ1-2
cdr3_aa: ASSPRQGTNYGYT

v_call: TRBV7-9
j_call: TRBJ2-7
cdr3_aa: ASSLGQVSYEQY

v_call: TRBV6-5
j_call: TRBJ1-1
cdr3_aa: ASSYGQVHTEAF

v_call: TRBV27
j_call: TRBJ1-3
cdr3_aa: ASSLSVAGNTIY

v_call: TRBV29-1
j_call: TRBJ1-2
cdr3_aa: SVLDREGYT

v_call: TRBV4-1
j_call: TRBJ1-2
cdr3_aa: ASSQGSAGQGVDGYT

v_call: TRBV5-6
j_call: TRBJ2-7
cdr3_aa: ASSFGGSYEQY

v_call: TRBV9
j_call: TRBJ2-2
cdr3_aa: ASSPGQANTGELF

v_call: TRBV6-5
j_call: TRBJ1-2
cdr3_aa: ASSYSTNRVYGYT

v_call: TRBV29-1
j_call: TRBJ2-2
cdr3_aa: SVISGSVTGELF

v_call: TRBV5-1
j_call: TRBJ2-1
cdr3_aa: ASSLEVGGYNEQF

v_call: TRBV5-1
j_call: TRBJ2-2
cdr3_aa: ASSYRNTGELF

v_call: TRBV19
j_call: TRBJ1-2
cdr3_aa: ASSMLGRLGGYT

v_call: TRBV19
j_call: TRBJ2-7
cdr3_aa: ASDPGPGGEQY

v_call: TRBV5-8
j_call: TRBJ1-4
cdr3_aa: ASSLGEKLF

v_call: TRBV7-3
j_call: TRBJ2-2
cdr3_aa: ASSSGTPTGELF

v_call: TRBV6-5
j_call: TRBJ1-2
cdr3_aa: ASSGTRYGYT

v_call: TRBV7-3
j_call: TRBJ2-3
cdr3_aa: ASSTGTGLTDTQY